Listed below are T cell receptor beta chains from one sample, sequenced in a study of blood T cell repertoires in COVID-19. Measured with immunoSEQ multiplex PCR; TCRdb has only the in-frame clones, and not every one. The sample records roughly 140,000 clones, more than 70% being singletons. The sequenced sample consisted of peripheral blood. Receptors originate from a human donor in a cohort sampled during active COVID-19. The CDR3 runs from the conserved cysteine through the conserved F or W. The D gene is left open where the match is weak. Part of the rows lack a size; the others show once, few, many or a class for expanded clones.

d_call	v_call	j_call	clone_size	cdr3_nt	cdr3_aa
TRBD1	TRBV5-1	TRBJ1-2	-	TGCGCCAGCAGCCCCTGGGACAGGGGGACACCCCATGCGGGCTATGGCTACACCTTC	CASSPWDRGTPHAGYGYTF
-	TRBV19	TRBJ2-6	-	TGTGCCAGTAGTATGGGCCTCTCTGGGGCCAACGTCCTGACTTTC	CASSMGLSGANVLTF
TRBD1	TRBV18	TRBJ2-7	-	TGTGCCAGCCGAGGGACAGGGGGCCCCTACGAGCAGTACTTC	CASRGTGGPYEQYF
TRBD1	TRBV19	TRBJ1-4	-	TGTGCCAGTAGTCCCCGGGGACAGCGGGAAAAACTGTTTTTT	CASSPRGQREKLFF
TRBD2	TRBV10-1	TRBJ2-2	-	TGCGCCCCCCGCCGCCCCGGGGGGGCCTGCACCGGGGAGCTGTTTTTT	CAPRRPGGACTGELFF
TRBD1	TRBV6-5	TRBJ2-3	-	TGTGCCAGCAGAGGGACAGGGTTTAGAACAGATACGCAGTATTTT	CASRGTGFRTDTQYF
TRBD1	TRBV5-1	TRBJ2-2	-	TGCGCCAGCAGCCCCCGGACAGGGTCGTCCGGGGAGCTGTTTTTT	CASSPRTGSSGELFF
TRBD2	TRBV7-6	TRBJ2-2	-	TGTGCCAGCAGCCGACTAGCGGGGAACACCGGGGAGCTGTTTTTT	CASSRLAGNTGELFF
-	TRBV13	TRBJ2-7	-	TGTGCCAGCAGCCTCGGGGGATCCTACGAGCAGTACTTC	CASSLGGSYEQYF
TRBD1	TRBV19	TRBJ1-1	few	TGTGCCAGTAGTAAGGGACAGCTTCAGCGAAAGAACACTGAAGCTTTCTTT	CASSKGQLQRKNTEAFF